The next 2 T cell receptor beta chains were all read from a single sample in a study of CD8 T cells in ankylosing spondylitis. TCRdb reanalysed the 5' RACE reads using MiXCR and keeps one entry per CDR3 protein. The sample lists 120,000 or so distinct CDR3 sequences, around 15% seen once, with approximately 3.1% in the top ten. The specimen sequenced was blood, either unsorted or a sorted T cell fraction (not recorded which). The receptors stem from a female donor with ankylosing spondylitis or in good health (not recorded which).

This clonotype was seen at least ten times. CDR3 loop: CASSVGGRGKYNEQFF. CDR3 nucleotides: TGTGCCAGCAGCGTAGGAGGCAGGGGCAAATACAATGAGCAGTTCTTC. The chain carries TRBV9 and TRBJ2-1, with a tentative D call TRBD1 (6 bases). The CDR3 consists of 16 residues. The V end lost 0 bases, the J end lost 4 bases, and 14 bases lay between the germline ends. Germline V gene lookup returns CDR1 SGDLS and CDR2 YYNGEE.

Concerning this clonotype itself: A read error is possible here, since a much larger clone lies one base away. The rearrangement joins TRBV12-3 or TRBV12-4 to TRBJ2-2; tentative D call: TRBD2 (5 bases). This CDR3 spans 16 amino acids. In nucleotides, the CDR3 is TGTGCCAGCAGTCCCTGGCCAGGATCGAACACCGGGGAGCCGTTTTTT. It codes for CASSPWPGSNTGEPFF.